The 22 T cell receptor beta chains presented below share a single source sample, sequenced in a study of blood T cell repertoires in COVID-19. Profiling relied on immunoSEQ multiplex PCR, and the TCRdb table lists in-frame clones only, not all of them. In the table there are about 270,000 clones, roughly 90% of which are singletons. The material sequenced was PBMCs or T cells enriched from blood (not recorded which). These receptors were obtained from a woman aged 55-69 years who had recovered from COVID-19.

The chain combines TRBV6-5 with TRBJ2-7, with D perhaps matching TRBD2 (6 bases). With 6 bases removed from V and 3 bases from J, the gap between germline ends came to 12 bases. The CDR3 runs to 13 residues. Germline V gives CDR1 MNHEY, CDR2 SVGAGI. The CDR3 reads CASSRLGFYEQYF. The CDR3, as DNA: TGTGCCAGCAGCCGACTAGGCTTCTACGAGCAGTACTTC.

This clone was seen more than once but under ten times. This chain links TRBV7-9 with TRBJ2-7; 7 nucleotides agree with TRBD2. The V gene's germline CDR1 is SEHNR and CDR2 FQNEAQ (reference sequence). The CDR3 runs 14 residues. J gave up 0 bases and V 5 bases, and 4 bases lay outside the gene matches. Written as DNA, the CDR3 is TGTGCCAGCAGCCCGCGGGAGCGCTCCTACGAGCAGTACTTC. It translates to CASSPRERSYEQYF.

This chain connects TRBV2 to TRBJ2-3; a possible D gene is TRBD2 (6 bases). V lost 6 bases and J lost 5, with 15 bases in between. Germline V gives CDR1 SNHLY, CDR2 FYNNEI. The CDR3 sequence is 14 residues long. CDR3 region: CASRIRRDEDTQYF. The CDR3 nucleotides read TGTGCCAGCAGAATAAGGCGGGATGAAGATACGCAGTATTTT.

This clone appeared once. The V and J genes are TRBV7-9 and TRBJ1-1, with D perhaps TRBD1 (5 bases). Germline CDR1 reads SEHNR; CDR2 reads FQNEAQ (reference sequence). Between the trimmed V and J ends, which lost 3 bases and 1 base, there was a span of 6 bases. The CDR3 extends over 13 amino acids. In nucleotides, the CDR3 is TGTGCCAGCAGCTTCGGGGGGAACACTGAAGCTTTCTTT. Translating gives CASSFGGNTEAFF.

The J gene is TRBJ2-2, the V gene TRBV5-1; 8 bases map to TRBD2. The J segment lost 4 bases and the V segment lost 5 bases, leaving 10 bases of the junction unmatched. There are 16 residues in the CDR3. Germline-derived CDR1 and CDR2 are SGHRS and YFSETQ. The CDR3 loop reads CASSRERERFTGELFF. CDR3 nucleotides: TGCGCCAGCAGTCGCGAGCGGGAGAGGTTCACCGGGGAGCTGTTTTTT.

In nucleotides, the CDR3 is TGTGCCAGCAGCCCGGGACTAGCGGCCCAAGAGACCCAGTACTTC. It codes for CASSPGLAAQETQYF. The V call is TRBV5-8, the J call TRBJ2-5, with 11 bases fitting TRBD2. The CDR3 is made up of 15 amino acids. Germline trimming cut 4 bases from V and 1 base from J; bases unmatched to any gene: 3. Germline loops: CDR1 SGHTS, CDR2 YDEGEE.

The V call is TRBV3-1 (or the pseudogene TRBV3-2), the J call TRBJ2-7; D is perhaps TRBD1 (6 bases). V lost 1 base, J lost 5 bases, and 12 bases lay in between. The germline V gene has CDR1 LGHDT and CDR2 YNNKEL (reference sequence). This CDR3 is 14 amino acids long. CDR3 loop: CASSQGTGRDEQYF. In DNA form, the CDR3 reads TGTGCCAGCAGCCAAGGAACAGGGCGCGACGAGCAGTACTTC.

The chain links TRBV28 to TRBJ1-1; D unresolved. Germline V gene lookup returns CDR1 MDHEN and CDR2 SYDVKM. With 4 bases removed from V and 0 bases from J, the gap between germline ends came to 9 bases. This CDR3 region has 14 residues. Written as DNA, the CDR3 is TGTGCCAGCAGTTCGCACGGTGTGAACACTGAAGCTTTCTTT. It specifies CASSSHGVNTEAFF.

This clone was counted once. This sequence joins TRBV2 and TRBJ1-5, with TRBD1 matching 9 bases. The CDR3 sequence is 13 residues long. Germline V CDR1 and CDR2: SNHLY, FYNNEI. With V trimmed by 6 bases and J by 11 bases, 8 bases remained unmatched. Written as DNA, the CDR3 is TGTGCCAGCAGGGGGACAGGGCCGGGCGCCCAGCATTTT. It translates to CASRGTGPGAQHF.

The chain employs TRBV6-6 and TRBJ2-7; D is unclear. Germline CDR1 reads MNHNY; CDR2 reads SVGAGI (reference sequence). This CDR3 has 11 amino acids. V gave up 5 bases and J gave up 9 bases, with 11 bases separating them. Here the CDR3 DNA reads TGTGCCAGCAGTCCTCGGTATGGGCAGTACTTC. Translation: CASSPRYGQYF.

This chain uses TRBV5-3 with TRBJ2-3, with TRBD1 matching 7 bases. TRBV5-3 is an open reading frame, and its role is uncertain. This CDR3 has 11 amino acids. Trimming removed 4 bases from V and 14 bases from J; junction bases left unmatched: 7. This chain's CDR3 is CARSLNRGVYF. Written as DNA, the CDR3 is TGTGCCAGAAGCCTAAACAGGGGAGTGTATTTT.

The V and J genes are TRBV28 and TRBJ2-6, with D possibly matching TRBD1 (5 bases). The CDR3 sequence is 15 residues long. The germline V gene encodes CDR1 MDHEN and CDR2 SYDVKM. Deletions cut 6 bases from V and 0 bases from J, with 9 bases between. The CDR3 bases are TGTGCCAGCAGGGGGCCAAACTCTGGGGCCAACGTCCTGACTTTC. Amino acids: CASRGPNSGANVLTF.

The chain couples TRBV6-5 to TRBJ2-7, with D perhaps matching TRBD1 (6 bases). There are 14 residues in the CDR3. In germline, CDR1 is MNHEY, CDR2 SVGAGI. With 7 bases removed from V and 3 bases from J, the gap between germline ends came to 16 bases. The CDR3 DNA is TGTGCCAGCAATAGTGCAGGGGTGAACTACGAGCAGTACTTC. Its translation: CASNSAGVNYEQYF.

This chain connects TRBV10-3 to TRBJ2-7, with a possible D match to TRBD1 (5 bases). The CDR3 loop spans 16 amino acids. Germline assignment: CDR1 ENHRY and CDR2 SYGVKD. Trimming pared 4 bases from V and 1 base from J, leaving 17 bases between. CDR3 loop: CAISVVTGKRSYEQYF. Here the CDR3 DNA reads TGTGCCATCAGTGTGGTAACAGGCAAGAGGTCCTACGAGCAGTACTTC.

This sequence joins TRBV5-6 and TRBJ2-1, with D tentatively TRBD2 (6 bases). Germline CDR1 and CDR2: SGHDT and YYEEEE. With 0 bases removed from V and 10 bases from J, the gap between germline ends came to 11 bases. The CDR3 totals 13 residues. The CDR3 DNA reads TGTGCCAGCAGCTTGGGCGGGACGGGGGAGCAGTTCTTC. Protein: CASSLGGTGEQFF. Full variable domain (rest looked up from reference TRBV5-6 and TRBJ2-1): DAGVTQSPTHLIKTRGQQVTLRCSPKSGHDTVSWYQQALGQGPQFIFQYYEEEERQRGNFPDRFSGHQFPNYSSELNVNALLLGDSALYLCASSLGGTGEQFFGPGTRLTVL.

The chain recombines TRBV6-5 with TRBJ1-5; D perhaps matches TRBD1 (6 bases). Trimming left V 6 bases short and J 1 base short, with 10 bases between. The germline V gene has CDR1 MNHEY and CDR2 SVGAGI. This CDR3 is built from 14 residues. This chain's CDR3 is CASRGGASNQPQHF. The DNA of the CDR3 is TGTGCCAGCAGGGGGGGGGCAAGCAATCAGCCCCAGCATTTT.

This clone was seen a single time. The rearrangement joins TRBV4-1 to TRBJ2-1, with a possible D match to TRBD2 (6 bases). The CDR3 totals 16 residues. Germline CDR1 MGHRA, CDR2 YSYEKL. The V end lost 1 base, the J end lost 0 bases, and 10 bases lay between the germline ends. The DNA of the CDR3 is TGCGCCAGCAGCCAAGGTTTGCGGGGCTCCTACAATGAGCAGTTCTTC. It yields the protein CASSQGLRGSYNEQFF.

The rearrangement links TRBV30 to TRBJ1-1; D ambiguous. The CDR3 spans 14 residues. Germline assignment: CDR1 GTSNPN and CDR2 SVGIG (reference sequence). V lost 2 bases, J lost 7 bases, and 17 bases lay in between. CDR3 protein: CAWSRTGFFDEAFF. The CDR3 bases are TGTGCCTGGAGTCGCACGGGTTTTTTCGATGAAGCTTTCTTT.

V is TRBV5-1 and J is TRBJ2-3; D not certain. Trimming removed 6 bases at V and 0 bases at J, with 11 bases between. This CDR3 is 14 amino acids long. Germline values: CDR1 SGHRS, CDR2 YFSETQ. This CDR3 is CASKTSSSTDTQYF. The CDR3 nucleotides are TGCGCCAGCAAGACAAGTTCTAGCACAGATACGCAGTATTTT. The whole variable domain, filled in from reference TRBV5-1 and TRBJ2-3, reads KAGVTQTPRYLIKTRGQQVTLSCSPISGHRSVSWYQQTPGQGLQFLFEYFSETQRNKGNFPGRFSGRQFSNSRSEMNVSTLELGDSALYLCASKTSSSTDTQYFGPGTRLTVL.

The rearrangement links TRBV5-1 to TRBJ2-4, with 9 bases aligning to TRBD1. Germline V gene sequence: CDR1 SGHRS, CDR2 YFSETQ. The CDR3 contains 16 residues. V was clipped by 4 bases and J by 5 bases; unmatched bases: 10. Here the CDR3 DNA reads TGCGCCAGCAGCCCCAGACAGGGGGTGACGGAAAACATTCAGTACTTC. It translates to CASSPRQGVTENIQYF.

The V gene is TRBV4-2, the J gene TRBJ2-7; D is perhaps TRBD1 (5 bases). Germline assignment: CDR1 LGHNA and CDR2 YNFKEQ. Deletions cut 0 bases from V and 2 bases from J, with 11 bases between. The CDR3 extends over 15 amino acids. The chain's CDR3 is CASSQDRGNPYEQYF. CDR3 in DNA: TGTGCCAGCAGCCAAGATAGGGGTAACCCCTACGAGCAGTACTTC.

V gene TRBV2 combines with J gene TRBJ1-5; D gene unclear. V lost 2 bases and J 1 base, leaving 3 bases between the germline ends. The germline gives CDR1 SNHLY, CDR2 FYNNEI. CDR3 length: 13 amino acids. CDR3: CASSELSNQPQHF. The CDR3 DNA follows: TGTGCCAGCAGTGAACTGAGCAATCAGCCCCAGCATTTT.